A selection of T cell receptor beta chains follows, all from one sample in a study of blood T cell repertoires in COVID-19. Produced via immunoSEQ multiplex PCR; TCRdb's table is partial and in-frame only. This table has 200,000 or so clones, roughly 87% appearing once. Material for sequencing was PBMCs or T cells enriched from blood (not recorded which). The receptor set was obtained from a man aged 25 to 45 in a cohort exposed to, infected with or recovered from COVID-19 (not recorded which). The CDR3 runs from the conserved cysteine through the conserved F or W. Fields, in order: V gene, D gene, J gene, clone size, CDR3 length, CDR3 DNA, CDR3 protein. A D gene is named only where the DNA matches it firmly. Clone size is given for some rows only: seen once, a few or many times, or a class if the clone is expanded.

V: TRBV7-2
D: TRBD2
J: TRBJ2-3
size: -
length: 17
DNA: TGTGCCAGCAGCTTAGGACTAGCGGGAGGGACCACAGATACGCAGTATTTT
CDR3: CASSLGLAGGTTDTQYF

V: TRBV7-6
D: -
J: TRBJ1-6
size: -
length: 15
DNA: TGTGCCAGCAGCGGCCAACGGGGGAGGAATTCACCCCTCCACTTT
CDR3: CASSGQRGRNSPLHF

V: TRBV29-1
D: -
J: TRBJ2-6
size: few
length: 15
DNA: TGCAGCGTTGAATTTGGGACATCTGGGGCCAACGTCCTGACTTTC
CDR3: CSVEFGTSGANVLTF

V: TRBV3-1/TRBV3-2
D: TRBD1
J: TRBJ2-3
size: -
length: 17
DNA: TGTGCCAGCAGCCAAGCGGGACAGGGTAGGGTTGCAGATACGCAGTATTTT
CDR3: CASSQAGQGRVADTQYF

V: TRBV7-9
D: -
J: TRBJ2-7
size: -
length: 16
DNA: TGTGCCAGCAGCTTAGCTGCAGGACAGAAAACCTACGAGCAGTACTTC
CDR3: CASSLAAGQKTYEQYF

V: TRBV6-5
D: -
J: TRBJ1-2
size: -
length: 14
DNA: TGTGCCAGCAGTTACGGGGCAGGGGACTATGGCTACACCTTC
CDR3: CASSYGAGDYGYTF

V: TRBV3-1/TRBV3-2
D: TRBD1
J: TRBJ1-5
size: -
length: 15
DNA: TGTGCCAGCAGCCAAACAGGGGGTAACCGTCAGCCCCAGCATTTT
CDR3: CASSQTGGNRQPQHF

V: TRBV9
D: -
J: TRBJ1-4
size: -
length: 14
DNA: TGTGCCAGCAGCGTAGGCAGTGCTAATGAAAAACTGTTTTTT
CDR3: CASSVGSANEKLFF

V: TRBV2
D: -
J: TRBJ2-7
size: -
length: 12
DNA: TGTGCCAGCAGTGAAGCGGAGGGGGAGCAGTACTTC
CDR3: CASSEAEGEQYF

V: TRBV7-9
D: TRBD1
J: TRBJ1-2
size: -
length: 14
DNA: TGTGCCAGCAGCCCTGGGACAGCTTCATATGGCTACACCTTC
CDR3: CASSPGTASYGYTF

V: TRBV7-5
D: -
J: TRBJ2-7
size: -
length: 16
DNA: TGTGCCAGAAGCTTACGGCAGTCCGTGGGCCAGTACGAGCAGTACTTC
CDR3: CARSLRQSVGQYEQYF

V: TRBV29-1
D: TRBD1
J: TRBJ1-2
size: once
length: 11
DNA: TGCAGCGTTCGGGACAGGGAGGGCTACACCTTC
CDR3: CSVRDREGYTF

V: TRBV27
D: -
J: TRBJ2-6
size: once
length: 18
DNA: TGTGCCAGCAGTCGACCAGGGGTTGGGGTGTCTGGGGCCAACGTCCTGACTTTC
CDR3: CASSRPGVGVSGANVLTF

V: TRBV28
D: TRBD1
J: TRBJ1-5
size: -
length: 16
DNA: TGTGCCAGCATATACGGGACAGGGAACAGCAATCAGCCCCAGCATTTT
CDR3: CASIYGTGNSNQPQHF

V: TRBV3-1/TRBV3-2
D: TRBD1
J: TRBJ1-6
size: -
length: 16
DNA: TGTGCCAGCAGCCCACAGGGGTATGCCTATAATTCACCCCTCCACTTT
CDR3: CASSPQGYAYNSPLHF

V: TRBV20-1
D: -
J: TRBJ2-1
size: -
length: 11
DNA: TGCAGTGCCCCTTCGCGTAATGAGCAGTTCTTC
CDR3: CSAPSRNEQFF

V: TRBV16
D: -
J: TRBJ2-3
size: -
length: 15
DNA: TGTGCCACCGCGTCCCGACAGCTCAGCACAGATACGCAGTATTTT
CDR3: CATASRQLSTDTQYF

V: TRBV5-1
D: -
J: TRBJ1-4
size: -
length: 14
DNA: TGCGCCAGCAGCTTGGCCAGGATGGATGAAAAACTGTTTTTT
CDR3: CASSLARMDEKLFF

V: TRBV19
D: TRBD1
J: TRBJ2-3
size: -
length: 19
DNA: TGTGCCAGTAGTAGGAAAGGGACAGGGTCCTCCCTAAGCACAGATACGCAGTATTTT
CDR3: CASSRKGTGSSLSTDTQYF

V: TRBV14
D: -
J: TRBJ1-6
size: -
length: 13
DNA: TGTGCCAGCAGCCAAGAGGGTACAGGAAGTTTCCACTTT
CDR3: CASSQEGTGSFHF

V: TRBV28
D: TRBD1
J: TRBJ2-1
size: -
length: 15
DNA: TGTGCCAGCAGTCCCGACAGGGGCCCCTACAATGAGCAGTTCTTC
CDR3: CASSPDRGPYNEQFF

V: TRBV12-3/TRBV12-4
D: -
J: TRBJ2-1
size: -
length: 13
DNA: TGTGCCAGCAGTTTAACAGGTTACAATGAGCAGTTCTTC
CDR3: CASSLTGYNEQFF

V: TRBV28
D: TRBD2
J: TRBJ2-1
size: -
length: 12
DNA: TGTGCCAGCGGGAGGGCATACAATGAGCAGTTCTTC
CDR3: CASGRAYNEQFF

V: TRBV18
D: -
J: TRBJ1-1
size: -
length: 14
DNA: TGTGCCAGCTCACCGATCACGGTAAACACTGAAGCTTTCTTT
CDR3: CASSPITVNTEAFF

V: TRBV5-8
D: TRBD1
J: TRBJ1-6
size: -
length: 17
DNA: TGTGCCAGCAGCTTAAGGACAGGGGGATCCTATAATTCACCCCTCCACTTT
CDR3: CASSLRTGGSYNSPLHF

V: TRBV29-1
D: -
J: TRBJ1-1
size: -
length: 14
DNA: TGCAGCGTGAACCTTTTCGGGGTAAACACTGAAGCTTTCTTT
CDR3: CSVNLFGVNTEAFF

V: TRBV2
D: -
J: TRBJ2-1
size: -
length: 16
DNA: TGTGCCAGCAGTGATAGTTTACTGAGGATGAACAATGAGCAGTTCTTC
CDR3: CASSDSLLRMNNEQFF

V: TRBV2
D: TRBD2
J: TRBJ2-7
size: -
length: 18
DNA: TGTGCCAGCAGTGAAGCGCTGGGACTAGCGGTCCTTACCTACGAGCAGTACTTC
CDR3: CASSEALGLAVLTYEQYF

V: TRBV28
D: TRBD1
J: TRBJ1-1
size: few
length: 21
DNA: TGTGCCAGCAGATTGGATTTCCAGAGGCCGGGACAGGGGATTTCTCTAACTGAAGCTTTCTTT
CDR3: CASRLDFQRPGQGISLTEAFF

V: TRBV11-2
D: TRBD1
J: TRBJ1-2
size: -
length: 13
DNA: TGTGCCAGCAGCCATGGGACAGTTTATGGCTACACCTTC
CDR3: CASSHGTVYGYTF

V: TRBV18
D: TRBD2
J: TRBJ2-7
size: -
length: 15
DNA: TGTGCCAGCTCACCCAGGACTAGCGGGACGGGCGAGCAGTACTTC
CDR3: CASSPRTSGTGEQYF

V: TRBV28
D: -
J: TRBJ2-5
size: -
length: 12
DNA: TGTGCCAGCAGTTTCCCCGTGGAGACCCAGTACTTC
CDR3: CASSFPVETQYF

V: TRBV9
D: -
J: TRBJ2-1
size: once
length: 15
DNA: TGTGCCAGCAGCGTGAGTTTCTTACGTCCCGATGAGCAGTTCTTC
CDR3: CASSVSFLRPDEQFF

V: TRBV24-1
D: -
J: TRBJ2-5
size: -
length: 18
DNA: TGTGCCACCAGTGATCCCGGGGGGACAGGCTTCCTACAAGAGACCCAGTACTTC
CDR3: CATSDPGGTGFLQETQYF

V: TRBV18
D: -
J: TRBJ1-4
size: -
length: 15
DNA: TGTGCCAGCTCACCACCGACGGGAGGTAATGAAAAACTGTTTTTT
CDR3: CASSPPTGGNEKLFF

V: TRBV28
D: -
J: TRBJ1-3
size: -
length: 12
DNA: TGTGCCAGCTCAAGGGAGGTACACACCATATATTTT
CDR3: CASSREVHTIYF

V: TRBV19
D: -
J: TRBJ1-1
size: -
length: 14
DNA: TGTGCCAGTACCAAGGGGGTGGTGAACACTGAAGCTTTCTTT
CDR3: CASTKGVVNTEAFF

V: TRBV19
D: -
J: TRBJ1-5
size: -
length: 14
DNA: TGTGCCAGTGGCCACTTGGAGGGCAATCAGCCCCAGCATTTT
CDR3: CASGHLEGNQPQHF

V: TRBV7-8
D: -
J: TRBJ2-3
size: -
length: 16
DNA: TGTGCCAGCAGCTTTGATATTCGGGGTGGGACAGATACGCAGTATTTT
CDR3: CASSFDIRGGTDTQYF

V: TRBV27
D: -
J: TRBJ2-2
size: -
length: 17
DNA: TGTGCCAGCAGTTCCCTTTCTAGCGTTATGAACACCGGGGAGCTGTTTTTT
CDR3: CASSSLSSVMNTGELFF